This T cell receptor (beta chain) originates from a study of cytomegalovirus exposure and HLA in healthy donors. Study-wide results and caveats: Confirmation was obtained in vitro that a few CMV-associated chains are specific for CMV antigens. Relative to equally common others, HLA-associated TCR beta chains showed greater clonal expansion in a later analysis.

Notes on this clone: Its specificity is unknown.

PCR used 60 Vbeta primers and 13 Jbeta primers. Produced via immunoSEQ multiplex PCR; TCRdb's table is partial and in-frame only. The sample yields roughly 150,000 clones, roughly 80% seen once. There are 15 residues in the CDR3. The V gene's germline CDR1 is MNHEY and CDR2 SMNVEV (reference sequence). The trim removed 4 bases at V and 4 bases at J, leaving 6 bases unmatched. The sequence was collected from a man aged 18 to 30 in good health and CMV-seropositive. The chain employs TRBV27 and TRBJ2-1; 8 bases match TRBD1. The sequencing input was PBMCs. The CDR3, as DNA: TGTGCCAGCAGTTCCCGGGACAGGCAGTACAATGAGCAGTTCTTC. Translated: CASSSRDRQYNEQFF.